A selection of T cell receptor beta chains follows, all from one sample in a study of T-cell reconstitution after alpha-beta-depleted transplantation in children. TCRdb independently ran MiXCR on the PCR reads; one entry per CDR3 protein. The sample shows about 200,000 distinct CDR3 sequences, 8.4% of them seen only once. This material consisted of PBMCs, mostly from graft donor cells, taken 360 days after TCRalphabeta/CD19-depleted stem cell transplant. These receptors came from a male patient between 2 and 10 years old who had a stem cell transplant for acute myeloid leukemia, so the T cells may come from the graft donor. Both conserved end residues are part of each CDR3. D genes are given only for firm matches. Where a row states a size, it is once, few, many or the class of an expanded clone; other rows omit it.

>TRBJ2-1|TRBV5-1|.|15|.
TGCGCCAGCAGCTTGGGTTTTGGACCACCCAATGAGCAGTTCTTC
CASSLGFGPPNEQFF
>TRBJ2-1|TRBV20-1|.|17|TRBD2
TGCAGTGCTAGAGATCTGGGCCAGCGGGAGACCGTCGATGAGCAGTTCTTC
CSARDLGQRETVDEQFF
>TRBJ2-3|TRBV10-3|many|12|.
TGTGCCATCAGTGACGGCACAGATACGCAGTATTTT
CAISDGTDTQYF
>TRBJ1-1|TRBV20-1|.|14|.
TGCAGTGCCAACCGACAGACCAGCGGCACTGAAGCTTTCTTT
CSANRQTSGTEAFF
>TRBJ1-2|TRBV20-1|many|17|TRBD1
TGCAGTGCTAGAGATGGGGACAGGGGAGAGGGGAACTATGGCTACACCTTC
CSARDGDRGEGNYGYTF
>TRBJ2-2|TRBV12-3/TRBV12-4|many|14|.
TGTGCCAGCACCCCTCGGTTGGGGACATCGTTGCTGTTTTTT
CASTPRLGTSLLFF
>TRBJ1-1|TRBV7-9|many|17|.
TGTGCCAGCAGTCAACGATTTCTTGGGGGTGGTTACACTGAAGCTTTCTTT
CASSQRFLGGGYTEAFF
>TRBJ2-4|TRBV4-1|many|17|TRBD1
TGCGCCAGCAGAGATACAGGGACAGAGATATTAAAAAACATTCAGTACTTC
CASRDTGTEILKNIQYF
>TRBJ2-7|TRBV29-1|few|14|TRBD1
TGCAGCGTTGAAGCTGGACAGGGGGGCTACGAGCAGTACTTC
CSVEAGQGGYEQYF
>TRBJ2-7|TRBV27|.|15|TRBD2
TGTGCCAGCAGTCCCTTAGGGCGGGAGGGCCGCGAGCAGTACTTC
CASSPLGREGREQYF
>TRBJ2-3|TRBV7-3|many|13|.
TGTGCCAGCAGCCTAGCGACCACAGATACGCAGTATTTT
CASSLATTDTQYF
>TRBJ2-1|TRBV5-6|many|16|TRBD2
TGTGCCAGCAGCTTCCCTAGCGGGAGGGTGTACAATGAGCAGTTCTTC
CASSFPSGRVYNEQFF
>TRBJ2-7|TRBV12-5|few|18|.
TGTGCTAGTGGTTTGGTATTCGGAGCGTTAAGGACTTCCTACGAGCAGTACTTC
CASGLVFGALRTSYEQYF
>TRBJ2-7|TRBV10-3|few|17|.
TGTGCCATCAGTGAGCCAGGGCACATCAGAGGATCCTACGAGCAGTACTTC
CAISEPGHIRGSYEQYF
>TRBJ2-1|TRBV7-3|few|14|.
TGTGCCAGCAGCTTGATGGGGCAAGGGGGTGAGCAGTTCTTC
CASSLMGQGGEQFF
>TRBJ1-1|TRBV3-1|many|14|.
TGTGCCAGCAGCCAAGGATTGCCGACTACTGAAGCTTTCTTT
CASSQGLPTTEAFF
>TRBJ2-5|TRBV15|.|16|.
TGTGCCACCAGCCGCGGGGACAGTTGGTCGTGGGAGACCCAGTACTTC
CATSRGDSWSWETQYF
>TRBJ2-7|TRBV4-1|.|16|TRBD2
TGCGCCAGCAGCCACGAACTAGCGGGAACCTCCTACGAGCAGTACTTC
CASSHELAGTSYEQYF
>TRBJ2-1|TRBV29-1|many|14|.
TGCAGCGTTGAACCGGGGAGCTCCTACAATGAGCAGTTCTTC
CSVEPGSSYNEQFF
>TRBJ1-1|TRBV20-1|many|14|TRBD1
TGCAGTGCGCAACCGGGACAGGGGAACACTGAAGCTTTCTTT
CSAQPGQGNTEAFF
>TRBJ2-3|TRBV20-1|many|12|.
TGCAGTGCTCAGGGACCTCCAGATACGCAGTATTTT
CSAQGPPDTQYF
>TRBJ2-3|TRBV15|few|14|TRBD2
TGTGCCACCAGCACCGGGAGGAACACAGATACGCAGTATTTT
CATSTGRNTDTQYF
>TRBJ2-1|TRBV13|.|13|.
TGTGCCAGCAGCGCCCGACTAGACAATGAGCAGTTCTTC
CASSARLDNEQFF
>TRBJ1-3|TRBV7-2|few|16|.
TGTGCCAGCAGCCCCCGGGACGCGAGTACTGGAAACACCATATATTTT
CASSPRDASTGNTIYF
>TRBJ2-2|TRBV5-1|few|15|TRBD2
TGCGCCAGCAGCCTGGGACTAATTAACACCGGGGAGCTGTTTTTT
CASSLGLINTGELFF
>TRBJ1-2|TRBV4-2|many|15|TRBD1
TGTGCCAGCAGCCCTGAACCGGACAGGGTCCATGGCTACACCTTC
CASSPEPDRVHGYTF
>TRBJ2-7|TRBV4-2|.|15|TRBD2
TGTGCCAGCAGCCAGTCTAGCGGGACGACCTACGAGCAGTACTTC
CASSQSSGTTYEQYF
>TRBJ2-3|TRBV12-5|.|16|TRBD2
TGTGCTAGTGGACCCGGACTAGCGGGAGTACCTTGGGGGCAGTATTTT
CASGPGLAGVPWGQYF
>TRBJ2-5|TRBV29-1|few|15|.
TGCAGCGTTGACCTCTTACCGGGGCTTCAAGAGACCCAGTACTTC
CSVDLLPGLQETQYF
>TRBJ1-1|TRBV7-9|few|15|.
TGTGCCAGCAGCTTAGTACGGCAGGAGAACACTGAAGCTTTCTTT
CASSLVRQENTEAFF
>TRBJ2-2|TRBV5-1|few|12|.
TGCGCCAGCAGGGAATACACCGGGGAGCTGTTTTTT
CASREYTGELFF
>TRBJ1-5|TRBV29-1|.|15|TRBD1
TGCAGCGCCTTAGATACCGGGACAGTCAATCAGCCCCAGCATTTT
CSALDTGTVNQPQHF
>TRBJ1-2|TRBV15|many|14|TRBD1
TGTGCCACCGCAAGTTTCAGGGGGAACTATGGCTACACCTTC
CATASFRGNYGYTF
>TRBJ1-4|TRBV6-1|many|16|.
TGTGCCAGCAGTGAAGCGCGAGGGGCCCAAAATGAAAAACTGTTTTTT
CASSEARGAQNEKLFF
>TRBJ2-2|TRBV29-1|few|13|.
TGCAGCGGTGGGGCCACTTCAACCGGGGAGCTGTTTTTT
CSGGATSTGELFF
>TRBJ1-3|TRBV12-3/TRBV12-4|few|17|.
TGTGCCAGCAGTTTGGGGGGATTTTGGCCCTCTGGAAACACCATATATTTT
CASSLGGFWPSGNTIYF
>TRBJ1-3|TRBV6-5|few|17|TRBD1
TGTGCCAGCAGTTACCGAGGAACAGGGGCAACTGGAAACACCATATATTTT
CASSYRGTGATGNTIYF
>TRBJ2-7|TRBV2|few|13|TRBD2
TGTGCCAGCAGTGGCGGGAGCTCCTACGAGCAGTACTTC
CASSGGSSYEQYF
>TRBJ2-3|TRBV12-3/TRBV12-4|.|14|.
TGTGCCAGCGGAAAGACAGTGGGCACAGATACGCAGTATTTT
CASGKTVGTDTQYF
>TRBJ2-2|TRBV27|many|16|TRBD2
TGTGCCAGCAGTTTGTGGACTAGACGGAACACCGGGGAGCTGTTTTTT
CASSLWTRRNTGELFF
>TRBJ2-7|TRBV29-1|.|17|.
TGCAGCGCCGGGGTAATGAGCTGGGCGGACCTCTCCTACGAGCAGTACTTC
CSAGVMSWADLSYEQYF
>TRBJ2-5|TRBV20-1|.|13|.
TGCAGTGCTAGTATGGGTGGACAAGAGACCCAGTACTTC
CSASMGGQETQYF
>TRBJ2-7|TRBV6-5|few|16|TRBD2
TGTGCCAGCAGTTACTCGATTAGCGGGGCCTTCTACGAGCAGTACTTC
CASSYSISGAFYEQYF
>TRBJ2-1|TRBV7-6|.|15|TRBD2
TGTGCCAGCAGCTTAGCTAGCGGGCCCTTATATGAGCAGTTCTTC
CASSLASGPLYEQFF
>TRBJ2-1|TRBV20-1|many|14|TRBD2
TGCAGTGCTAGTTTCCGGGAGGGCCACAATGAGCAGTTCTTC
CSASFREGHNEQFF
>TRBJ2-1|TRBV12-3/TRBV12-4|many|15|TRBD2
TGTGCCAGCAGCCGTCCGGGCGGGAGGGCCGATGAGCAGTTCTTC
CASSRPGGRADEQFF
>TRBJ2-1|TRBV20-1|few|11|.
TGCAGTGCTCGGACTGAGAATGAGCAGTTCTTC
CSARTENEQFF